This T cell receptor (beta chain) comes out of a study of blood T cells in healthy people across ages (dated by TCRdb to 2014 to 2015). About the investigation overall: In model experiments, template switching captured roughly one uniquely barcoded TCR beta cDNA molecule for every two T cells. Four age groups were formed from the donors: young (average roughly 16 years), middle-aged (approximately 40), aged (around 62) and long-lived (about 80). The study measured age-related changes in TCR beta repertoire diversity using deep sequencing normalized with unique cDNA molecular identifiers. Using the same blood draw, the study looked at two additional independent replicas of 1 million unique cDNA reads for two donors, one aged 18 to 30 and the other aged 80 or older.

Library preparation employed 5' RACE. Reads for this sample came from an Illumina HiSeq 2500. A second PCR of 7 to 11 cycles was performed with a sample-barcoded 5' primer and a J-beta primer mix. A unique molecular identifier was introduced onto each TCR beta cDNA molecule by a template-switch 5' adaptor carrying 12 random nucleotides. Each sample yielded at least 2.5 million CDR3-containing paired-end reads. First-strand cDNA was synthesized from all RNA with the Mint cDNA synthesis kit, primed by a TRBC-specific oligonucleotide. All cDNA was treated with uracil-DNA glycosylase and then went through a first 18-cycle PCR with the universal primers M1SS and BC2_uni_R. The authors' pipeline ran thus. For normalization, 1 million high-quality reads were randomly selected from each sample, with every read carrying a distinct molecular identifier. Instead of being binned into consensus sequences, reads that shared molecular identifiers were thrown out. MiTCR, run with a Q25 quality threshold and the strictest error-elimination algorithm, handled CDR3 identification, clonotype clustering and error correction. A nonparametric unseen species model using Euler transformation provided a lower-bound estimate of total TCR beta diversity. The public reads were run again by TCRdb, first through fastp at Q25 and then through MiXCR, and only productive beta chains were kept. When rows share a CDR3 protein, they turn into one entry using the most common DNA and genes. For this entry, the V and J calls and clone size follow TCRdb and not the study's own pipeline. This sample gives 760,000 or so distinct CDR3 sequences in total; approximately 25% of them show up just once. Together, the top ten hold 9.4% of the sample.

A few counts support this clonotype. The antigen it recognizes is unknown. Base qualities were left out, and no much larger clone turns up one base away. The paper as a whole reports these results and caveats: Compared with the aged group, the long-lived group had more naive CD4+ T cells, fewer expanded clones and increased TCR diversity, a pattern suggesting age selection. Observed TCR beta diversity per million T cells fell roughly linearly with age, and a significant reduction was already apparent by age around 39. Estimates of total diversity based on one million sequenced T cells were regarded as lower bounds and as underestimates. There was a strong correlation between observed TCR beta diversity and the percentage of naive T cells measured by flow cytometry. Because profiling used bulk unsorted PBMCs, naive and antigen-experienced compartments could not be compared conclusively. Because the CMV infection status of the donors was unknown, age-related changes in expanded clonotypes may potentially have been confounded.

The donors were some 36 Caucasian individuals from Russia, aged roughly 6 to 100 years, who were systemically healthy. Around 10 milliliters of peripheral blood were collected from each donor into EDTA-treated Vacutainer tubes. Ficoll-Paque density-gradient centrifugation was used to isolate PBMCs, with at least 6 million obtained per sample. Trizol reagent was used to extract total RNA from PBMCs, with at least 6 micrograms per sample. Naive CD45RAhigh/CD27high T cell percentages were measured by flow cytometry on a PBMC aliquot from every donor. The same sample was also studied in work on T cells of mothers and their children. The second study's authors report: Donors were nine systemically healthy Caucasian individuals: three mothers and their six children. cDNA synthesis used all of the extracted RNA, with approximately 1.6 ug of RNA in each 15 ul reaction. Sample barcodes and 2-4 random nucleotides were added via the M1S primer in the second PCR. Over 8 million TCR beta CDR3 reads came from each mother, compared with millions of reads from each child. TCR recombination output is similarly shaped by thymic selection in related and unrelated pairs, with a minor effect exerted by inherited differences. Normalized repertoire overlap was always found to be slightly, but never significantly, higher in related mother-child pairs than in unrelated mother-child pairs. Persistent microchimeric T cell clones were not detected, at a sensitivity of approximately 100 clones per million clonotypes. Deep NGS was used in the study to compare the TCR beta repertoires of mothers and children and to look for features that separate related mother-child pairs from unrelated individuals. On average, the children were about 10 +/- 4 years old, while the mothers were about 40 +/- 4 years old. After adapter ligation was performed with NEBNext reagents, the libraries were sequenced on an Illumina HiSeq 2000 with 100+100 nt paired-end reads. Mother and child libraries were prepared a month apart and sequenced in separate runs to prevent cross-contamination. For each donor, somewhere between roughly 450,000 and 2,200,000 distinct TCR beta clonotypes were identified. Naive TCR beta clonotypes were estimated from low-frequency clonotypes matched to each donor's FACS-determined naive share, without sorting.

Sequenced sample: blood. The receptor was isolated from a boy younger than 18 in good health.

The DNA is as follows: TGTGCCAGCACCCCTGCAGGGAGCACTGAAGCTTTCTTT. Translated, this is CASTPAGSTEAFF. The chain is made from TRBV11-1 and TRBJ1-1; a tentative D match to TRBD1 spans 5 bases. The CDR3 contains 13 residues, cysteine and phenylalanine counted. Of all the DNA, just the CDR3 is kept, 39 bases in frame from base 1. The junction shows trimming of 7 bases on V and 4 bases on J, plus 13 bases between the germline ends. Sequences SGHAT (CDR1) and FQDESV (CDR2) are obtained from the germline V gene (reference sequence).